The clone carrying this T cell receptor beta chain has at least ten counts. TCRdb ran MiXCR on the 5' RACE reads and lists one entry per CDR3 protein. The repertoire includes approximately 47,000 distinct CDR3 sequences, over 5.5% of them detected once, and about 9.4% sits in the top ten. The data were taken from a study of T cells after yellow fever vaccination. About the study: The SMART-Seq v4 Ultra Low Input method served to prepare the low-cell-number fractions.

The CDR3 covers 13 residues. Trimming cost V 4 bases and J 5 bases; bases outside gene matches: 2. The germline V gene has CDR1 SGHNT and CDR2 YYREEE (reference sequence). Study-wide results and caveats: Subsequent booster samples again held most clones from primary vaccination (around 96% CD4, about 90% CD8). Weaker in magnitude, the secondary response showed a faster peak on day 5 versus 15. Repertoires sorted by FACS could include abundant clonotypes that are contaminants from the bulk population.

This clonotype was sampled from a man between 25 and 39 years old who received the YFV17D yellow fever vaccine. The sample in question was PBMCs, either bulk or a sorted T-cell subset (CD4+, CD8+, memory, or dextramer-sorted; not recorded which), obtained 45 days after the yellow fever booster vaccination. V gene TRBV5-4 combines with J gene TRBJ2-5; 10 bases are a match to TRBD1. The CDR3 DNA reads TGTGCCAGCAGCACGGGACAGGGGGAGACCCAGTACTTC. Translated: CASSTGQGETQYF. The full variable domain, with the rest looked up from reference TRBV5-4 and TRBJ2-5, is ETGVTQSPTHLIKTRGQQVTLRCSSQSGHNTVSWYQQALGQGPQFIFQYYREEENGRGNFPPRFSGLQFPNYSSELNVNALELDDSALYLCASSTGQGETQYFGPGTRLLVL.